This entry lists 16 T cell receptor beta chains sequenced from one sample in a study of blood T cell repertoires in COVID-19. Sequencing used immunoSEQ multiplex PCR; TCRdb keeps in-frame clones, though not all of them. The sample lists 150,000 to 200,000 clones; 70% to 90% were seen once. Sequenced: peripheral blood. The receptors here all came from a man aged 18 to 30 with acute or convalescent COVID-19.

The V call is TRBV12-5, the J call TRBJ1-6, with D possibly being TRBD1 (5 bases). There are 16 residues in the CDR3. Germline CDR1 and CDR2: LGHNT and FRNRAP. Trimming left V 7 bases short and J 7 bases short, with 20 bases between. CDR3 bases: TGTGCTAGTGCCCAGCACCCAGGGCCGAGGAATTCACCCCTCCACTTT. This gives the protein CASAQHPGPRNSPLHF.

The J gene is TRBJ1-3, the V gene TRBV5-1; possible D gene TRBD1, 6 bases. From germline, CDR1 is SGHRS and CDR2 YFSETQ. V was cut by 1 base and J by 2 bases, with 10 bases left in between. The CDR3 length is 15 residues. The DNA of the CDR3 is TGCGCCAGCAGCTTGCAAGGGGGGGCTGGAAACACCATATATTTT. Translating it yields CASSLQGGAGNTIYF.

The V gene is TRBV12-5, the J gene TRBJ1-2; 9 bases are shared with TRBD1. Per germline, CDR1 LGHNT and CDR2 FRNRAP. Germline trimming cut 5 bases from V and 7 bases from J; bases unmatched to any gene: 11. The CDR3 runs to 15 residues. CDR3 coding DNA: TGTGCTAGTGGTGCCTCCGGGACAGGGCTTGCTGGCTACACCTTC. This encodes CASGASGTGLAGYTF.

The chain is built from TRBV2 and TRBJ1-1; 7 bases line up with TRBD1. The CDR3 runs 17 residues. In germline, CDR1 is SNHLY, CDR2 FYNNEI. Trimming cost V 2 bases and J 0 bases; bases outside gene matches: 9. The chain's CDR3 is CASSEWIQGSMNTEAFF. DNA for the CDR3: TGTGCCAGCAGTGAATGGATACAGGGGAGTATGAACACTGAAGCTTTCTTT.

This chain joins TRBV28 and TRBJ1-6; 9 bases line up with TRBD1. Trimming removed 3 bases from V and 0 bases from J; junction bases left unmatched: 3. This CDR3 contains 17 residues. Germline CDR1 MDHEN, CDR2 SYDVKM. This CDR3 is CASSFDRGSSYNSPLHF. As DNA, the CDR3 is TGTGCCAGCAGTTTCGACAGGGGGAGCTCCTATAATTCACCCCTCCACTTT.

This clone came up a few times. This chain uses TRBV5-1 with TRBJ2-3, with 11 bases identical to TRBD1. Germline CDR1 is SGHRS and CDR2 is YFSETQ. Trimming removed 2 bases from V and 5 bases from J; junction bases left unmatched: 4. The CDR3 has 15 amino acids. Here the CDR3 DNA reads TGCGCCAGCAGCTTAGGACAGGGGGCAGGAGATACGCAGTATTTT. The encoded protein is CASSLGQGAGDTQYF.

This chain connects TRBV6-5 to TRBJ1-2; 9 nucleotides match TRBD1. Germline assignment: CDR1 MNHEY and CDR2 SVGAGI. J was trimmed by 7 bases and V by 0 bases; bases with no gene match: 6. This CDR3 spans 15 amino acids. The CDR3 bases are TGTGCCAGCAGTTACTCGGCACAGGGGGCTAGTGGCTACACCTTC. Its protein is CASSYSAQGASGYTF.

The rearrangement uses TRBV14 and TRBJ2-5, with D tentatively TRBD2 (5 bases). CDR3 length: 14 residues. Trimming cost V 5 bases and J 2 bases, with 12 bases left between them. CDR1 SGHDN and CDR2 FVKESK come from the germline V gene. This CDR3 reads CASSDPGLQETQYF. In nucleotides, the CDR3 is TGTGCCAGCAGCGACCCCGGACTGCAAGAGACCCAGTACTTC.

Here the CDR3 DNA reads TGTGCCAGCAGACTGGGGACAGAGACCTACGAGCAGTACTTC. Protein sequence: CASRLGTETYEQYF. The chain has TRBV7-9 and TRBJ2-7; 7 bases are shared with TRBD1. The V segment lost 6 bases and the J segment 2 bases; nucleotides outside the gene matches: 7. CDR3 size: 14 residues. Per the germline V gene, CDR1 is SEHNR and CDR2 is FQNEAQ (reference sequence). The variable domain in full, with the rest retrieved from reference TRBV7-9 and TRBJ2-7, is DTGVSQNPRHKITKRGQNVTFRCDPISEHNRLYWYRQTLGQGPEFLTYFQNEAQLEKSRLLSDRFSAERPKGSFSTLEIQRTEQGDSAMYLCASRLGTETYEQYFGPGTRLTVT.

The chain joins TRBV7-6 to TRBJ2-1; possible D gene TRBD2, 7 bases. The V and J ends lost 1 base and 2 bases respectively, with 12 bases between them. The germline V gene encodes CDR1 SGHVS and CDR2 FNYEAQ. The CDR3 runs 16 residues. In DNA, the CDR3 is TGTGCCAGCAGCTTAGTTGGCGGGGGCCCCTACAATGAGCAGTTCTTC. Protein sequence: CASSLVGGGPYNEQFF.

The CDR3 nucleotides are TGTGCCAGCTCACCTCGGACATTAGGCGATGGCTACACCTTC. Its translation is CASSPRTLGDGYTF. V is TRBV18 and J is TRBJ1-2; perhaps TRBD1 as D (5 bases). The CDR3 consists of 14 residues. V was trimmed by 3 bases and J by 6 bases, leaving 14 bases between them. CDR1 and CDR2 (germline): KGHSH, LQKENI. Using reference TRBV18 and TRBJ1-2 for the parts outside the CDR3, the full variable domain is NAGVMQNPRHLVRRRGQEARLRCSPMKGHSHVYWYRQLPEEGLKFMVYLQKENIIDESGMPKERFSAEFPKEGPSILRIQQVVRGDSAAYFCASSPRTLGDGYTFGSGTRLTVV.

The V call is TRBV18, the J call TRBJ1-1; D call uncertain. This CDR3 is 14 amino acids long. Germline loops: CDR1 KGHSH, CDR2 LQKENI. V lost 8 bases and J 3 bases, leaving 16 bases between the germline ends. CDR3 sequence: CASTNPGDDTEAFF. As DNA, the CDR3 is TGTGCCAGCACTAACCCGGGTGACGACACTGAAGCTTTCTTT.

The V and J genes are TRBV25-1 and TRBJ2-7, with a tentative D call TRBD1 (6 bases). V was clipped by 4 bases and J by 4 bases, with 14 bases between them. This CDR3 contains 14 residues. Germline V gene sequence: CDR1 MGHDK, CDR2 SYGVNS. CDR3 sequence reads: CASSAWGQGYEQYF. CDR3 sequence (DNA): TGTGCCAGCAGTGCATGGGGGCAGGGTTACGAGCAGTACTTC.

The chain couples TRBV11-2 to TRBJ1-1; tentatively, D is TRBD1 (6 bases). Between the trimmed V and J ends, which lost 1 base and 5 bases, there was a span of 14 bases. Germline values: CDR1 SGHAT, CDR2 FQNNGV. The CDR3 covers 15 residues. CDR3 sequence reads: CASSLVLRGRTEAFF. The CDR3 nucleotides read TGTGCCAGCAGCTTAGTCCTGCGGGGGCGGACTGAAGCTTTCTTT.

In this sample, this clone turned up once. The chain uses TRBV11-2 and TRBJ2-7; 15 bases map to TRBD2. The V segment lost 4 bases and the J segment 4 bases; nucleotides outside the gene matches: 2. CDR3 length: 15 amino acids. The germline gives CDR1 SGHAT, CDR2 FQNNGV. In DNA, the CDR3 is TGTGCCAGCAGCTGGGGGACTAGCGGGGGGTACGAGCAGTACGTC. Its translation is CASSWGTSGGYEQYV.

V and J are TRBV6-2 or TRBV6-3 and TRBJ1-2; D might be TRBD1 (6 bases). This CDR3 region has 15 residues. Germline CDR1 is MNHEY and CDR2 is SVGEGT. Trimming stripped 4 bases from V and 2 bases from J, with 14 bases between. This CDR3 is CASSSRTAYNYGYTF. The CDR3 DNA reads as TGTGCCAGCAGTTCCCGGACAGCCTACAACTATGGCTACACCTTC.